This is a list of T cell receptor beta chains from one sample in a study of cytomegalovirus exposure and HLA in healthy donors. Clones were read by immunoSEQ multiplex PCR, and TCRdb kept only the in-frame ones, dropping some. Among 130,000 to 150,000 clones listed, roughly 79% were seen once. Source material: PBMCs. These receptors were obtained from a male donor in good health and CMV-seronegative. Both conserved end residues are part of each CDR3. The order of the fields is CDR3 DNA, CDR3 protein, D gene, clone size, J gene, V gene. A D gene is named only where the DNA matches it firmly. Clone sizes are given selectively: once, few, many, or a class where the clone is expanded.

TGTGCCAGCAGACTTGACTCCTACAATGAGCAGTTCTTC	CASRLDSYNEQFF	-	-	TRBJ2-1	TRBV6-6
TGTGCCAGCAGCCCGTCGGACAGAAACACTGAAGCTTTCTTT	CASSPSDRNTEAFF	-	-	TRBJ1-1	TRBV7-2
TGTGCCAGCTCACCAATAGCGGGAGCTCGGGAGACCCAGTACTTC	CASSPIAGARETQYF	TRBD2	-	TRBJ2-5	TRBV18
TGTGCCTGGAGTCCTCGGGGACAAGAAGCTTTCTTT	CAWSPRGQEAFF	-	once	TRBJ1-1	TRBV30
TGCAGTCCCGGGGGGGTTACTGAAGCTTTCTTT	CSPGGVTEAFF	-	once	TRBJ1-1	TRBV20-1
TGCGCCAGCAGCTTGGCTGCGTCCGGGGAGACCCAGTACTTC	CASSLAASGETQYF	-	-	TRBJ2-5	TRBV5-1
TGTGCCAGCTCACCGACTTCCTACGAGCAGTACTTC	CASSPTSYEQYF	-	-	TRBJ2-7	TRBV18
TGTGCCACCAGCAGGCGCAGGGGGTTGGGTGAAAAACTGTTTTTT	CATSRRRGLGEKLFF	TRBD1	-	TRBJ1-4	TRBV15
TGTGCCTGGAGTGTACGGAGGGAAGGCGAGCAGTACTTC	CAWSVRREGEQYF	-	-	TRBJ2-7	TRBV30
TGTGCCAGCAGCCCGGTCCGGGACAGGGCCTATAATTCACCCCTCCACTTT	CASSPVRDRAYNSPLHF	TRBD1	-	TRBJ1-6	TRBV7-2
TGCGCCAGCAGTGAGTCGACTAGCCGCTGCACAGATACGCAGTATTTT	CASSESTSRCTDTQYF	TRBD2	-	TRBJ2-3	TRBV10-1
TGTGCCAGCAGTCCCCGGGGATCTACGAACACTGAAGCTTTCTTT	CASSPRGSTNTEAFF	-	-	TRBJ1-1	TRBV6-6
TGTGCCAGCAGCGAGGCCTCTCGGAGGGATACGCAGTATTTT	CASSEASRRDTQYF	-	-	TRBJ2-3	TRBV9
TGTGCCAGCGCGACAGGGGCCAACTATGGCTACACCTTC	CASATGANYGYTF	TRBD1	-	TRBJ1-2	TRBV7-9
TGTGCCAGCAGAGGACAGTATAATTCACCCCTCCACTTT	CASRGQYNSPLHF	-	once	TRBJ1-6	TRBV28
TGTGCCAGCAGCCCGGGGGACTCAGCCTTCTCTGGGGCCAACGTCCTGACTTTC	CASSPGDSAFSGANVLTF	-	-	TRBJ2-6	TRBV5-6
TGTGCCAGTAGTATAGCAGGGGCTATCTCTGGAAACACCATATATTTT	CASSIAGAISGNTIYF	-	-	TRBJ1-3	TRBV19
TGCAGCGTTGGGGGATTATCTAGCGGAGGGGGAGGAGATACGCAGTATTTT	CSVGGLSSGGGGDTQYF	-	-	TRBJ2-3	TRBV29-1
TGTGCCAGTAGTAAACAGGGGAATCAGCCCCAGCATTTT	CASSKQGNQPQHF	TRBD1	-	TRBJ1-5	TRBV19
TGTGCCAGCAGCGTAGAATCGGGGGGATTCCAGTTCTTC	CASSVESGGFQFF	TRBD2	-	TRBJ2-1	TRBV9
TGTGCCAGCAGCTTCCAGAGCGGATACAATGAGCAGTTCTTC	CASSFQSGYNEQFF	-	-	TRBJ2-1	TRBV7-9
TGCGCCAGCAGCTCCGGGACTAGCGGGAGGGCCCTCAATGAGCAGTTCTTC	CASSSGTSGRALNEQFF	TRBD2	few	TRBJ2-1	TRBV5-1
TGTGCCAGCAGCCCCCAGGGACTAGCGGGAGGGATAAATACGCAGTATTTT	CASSPQGLAGGINTQYF	TRBD2	-	TRBJ2-3	TRBV11-2
TGCGCCAGCAGCCAAGATTTCCGCAGCGGGAGGGCCCCTGAGCAGTTCTTC	CASSQDFRSGRAPEQFF	TRBD2	-	TRBJ2-1	TRBV4-3
TGTGCCAGCACCCCCCAGTACAATGAGCAGTTCTTC	CASTPQYNEQFF	-	-	TRBJ2-1	TRBV7-9
TGTGCCATCAGTGAGTCGTACGGGACAGGGAAAGAGACCCAGTACTTC	CAISESYGTGKETQYF	TRBD1	-	TRBJ2-5	TRBV10-3
TGTGCCAGCAGCTGGGGACAGGGACCCTACGAGCAGTACTTC	CASSWGQGPYEQYF	TRBD1	once	TRBJ2-7	TRBV11-2
TGTGCCAGTAGTAGCGCCTCTAGCTCCTACGAGCAGTACTTC	CASSSASSSYEQYF	-	-	TRBJ2-7	TRBV19
TGTGCCAGCTCACCTATTCCCGAGAAAGAGACCCAGTACTTC	CASSPIPEKETQYF	-	-	TRBJ2-5	TRBV18
TGTGCCAGCAGCCAGTATTCCGGCGGGAGCTCCTACAATGAGCAGTTCTTC	CASSQYSGGSSYNEQFF	TRBD2	-	TRBJ2-1	TRBV11-3
TGCAGCGCCACGGACTGGAGCTCCTACGAGCAGTACTTC	CSATDWSSYEQYF	-	-	TRBJ2-7	TRBV29-1
TGTGCCAGCAGCGTAGCGGGGGAAGAAAAACTGTTTTTT	CASSVAGEEKLFF	-	-	TRBJ1-4	TRBV9
TGTTCCAGCAGCTCTACAGGGGCCAATCAGCCCCAGCATTTT	CSSSSTGANQPQHF	TRBD1	-	TRBJ1-5	TRBV7-9
TGTGCCTGGAGTACCTTCTCTGGGGCCAGCGTCCTGACTTTC	CAWSTFSGASVLTF	-	once	TRBJ2-6	TRBV30
TGTGCCAGCAGCTTAGGAAAGAAGGAGGGCACAGATACGCAGTATTTT	CASSLGKKEGTDTQYF	-	-	TRBJ2-3	TRBV11-3
TGTGCCAGCAGGGGACAGGGGTCGACCGGGGAGCTGTTTTTT	CASRGQGSTGELFF	TRBD1	-	TRBJ2-2	TRBV25-1
TGCGCCAGCAGCTCCCGGGGGGAGCGGGGGTATCAAGAGACCCAGTACTTC	CASSSRGERGYQETQYF	TRBD2	-	TRBJ2-5	TRBV5-1
TGTGCCAGCAGACGTGTCTCAGGGTTAGACGAGCAGTACTTC	CASRRVSGLDEQYF	-	-	TRBJ2-7	TRBV5-6
TGTGCCAGCAGCAGCAGGGGAGTCGGTCTGTTTTTT	CASSSRGVGLFF	-	-	TRBJ1-4	TRBV11-3
TGTGCCAGCAGATCCTTCCGGGTCAGGGGGCAGTTTCATGGCGGGGAGCTGTTTTTT	CASRSFRVRGQFHGGELFF	TRBD1	-	TRBJ2-2	TRBV27
TGTGCCAGCAGGACCTGGGGGGGGGACTACGAGCAGTACTTC	CASRTWGGDYEQYF	TRBD2	-	TRBJ2-7	TRBV27
TGCGCCAGCAGCCAAGAGGCAGGGAACGGCTACGAGCAGTACTTC	CASSQEAGNGYEQYF	-	-	TRBJ2-7	TRBV4-3
TGTGCCAGCAGTTCAGGGGTAGTCCAGCCCCAGCATTTT	CASSSGVVQPQHF	-	once	TRBJ1-5	TRBV27
TGTGCCTGGAGTAGCGGGGGCGGAGGCGCTGAAGCTTTCTTT	CAWSSGGGGAEAFF	-	-	TRBJ1-1	TRBV30
TGTGCCAGCAGCTTAGCCGGGGGGCATTCACCCCTCCACTTT	CASSLAGGHSPLHF	-	-	TRBJ1-6	TRBV7-2
TGTGCCAGCAGCTTAGGTCCAGGGTCCTCTGGAAACACCATATATTTT	CASSLGPGSSGNTIYF	-	-	TRBJ1-3	TRBV7-2
TGCGCCAGCAGCTTAGACTCCGCTTACAATGAGCAGTTCTTC	CASSLDSAYNEQFF	-	-	TRBJ2-1	TRBV5-1
TGTGCCAGCAGTACAGGGGCGGTAAACACCGGGGAGCTGTTTTTT	CASSTGAVNTGELFF	TRBD1	-	TRBJ2-2	TRBV6-5